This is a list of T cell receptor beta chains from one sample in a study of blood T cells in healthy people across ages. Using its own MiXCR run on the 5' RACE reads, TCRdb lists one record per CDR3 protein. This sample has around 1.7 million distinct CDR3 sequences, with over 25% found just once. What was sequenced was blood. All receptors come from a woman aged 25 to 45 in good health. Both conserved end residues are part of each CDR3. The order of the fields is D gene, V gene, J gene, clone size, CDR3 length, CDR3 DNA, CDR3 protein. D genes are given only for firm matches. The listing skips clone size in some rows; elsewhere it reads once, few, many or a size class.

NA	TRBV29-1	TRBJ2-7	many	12	TGCAGCGTTGGGTTCGGGGACCACGAGCAGTACTTC	CSVGFGDHEQYF
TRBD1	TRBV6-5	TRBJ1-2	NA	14	TGTGCCAGCAGTTATTTCGGGACAGGGGATGGCTACACCTTC	CASSYFGTGDGYTF
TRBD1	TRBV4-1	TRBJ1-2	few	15	TGCGCCAGCAGCCGAGGGACAGCCCAAAACTATGGCTACACCTTC	CASSRGTAQNYGYTF
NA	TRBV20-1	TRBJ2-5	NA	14	TGCAGTGCTAGAGAGTTGAGGGCTATGGAGACCCAGTACTTC	CSARELRAMETQYF
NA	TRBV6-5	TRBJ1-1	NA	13	TGTGCCAGCAGGACTCCCGTAGGGACTGAAGCTTTCTTT	CASRTPVGTEAFF
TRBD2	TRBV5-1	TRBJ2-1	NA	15	TGCGCCAGCAGAACGAGTAGCGGGTCTCCGGTTGAGCAGTTCTTC	CASRTSSGSPVEQFF
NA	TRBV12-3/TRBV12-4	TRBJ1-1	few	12	TGTGCCAGCAGGGGGGGGGTGACTGAAGCTTTCTTT	CASRGGVTEAFF
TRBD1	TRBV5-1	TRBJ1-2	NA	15	TGCGCCAGCAGCCCGGGGACAGGGGGCGAGTGGGGCTACACCTTC	CASSPGTGGEWGYTF
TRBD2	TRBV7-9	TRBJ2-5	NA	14	TGTGTCAGCTCGCGAGGGTCGGGAGGGGAGACCCAGTACTTC	CVSSRGSGGETQYF
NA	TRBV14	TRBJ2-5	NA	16	TGTGCCAGCAGCCAAGCGACGGGATTGGTACAAGGGACCCAGTACTTC	CASSQATGLVQGTQYF
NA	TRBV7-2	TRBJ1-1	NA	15	TGTGCCAGCAGCTTAGGGAGACAGCTGAACACTGAAGCTTTCTTT	CASSLGRQLNTEAFF
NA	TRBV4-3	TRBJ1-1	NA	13	TGCGCCAGCAGCCGAGCACGCAACACTGAAGCTTTCTTT	CASSRARNTEAFF
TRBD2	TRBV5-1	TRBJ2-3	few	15	TGCGCCAGCAGCTTCGAGCGGGGGGACACAGATACGCAGTATTTT	CASSFERGDTDTQYF
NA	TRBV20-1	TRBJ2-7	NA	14	TGCAGTGCGTATGAGGTTGCCCTCCCCTACGAGCAGTACTTC	CSAYEVALPYEQYF
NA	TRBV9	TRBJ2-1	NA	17	TGTGCCAGCAGCGATAGACCTACAGGGAGGATCTACAATGAGCAGTTCTTC	CASSDRPTGRIYNEQFF
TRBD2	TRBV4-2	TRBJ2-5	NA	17	TGTGCCAGCAGCCAGGTCTCTAGCGGGGGGGCGAGGGAGACCCAGTACTTC	CASSQVSSGGARETQYF
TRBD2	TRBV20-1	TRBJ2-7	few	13	TGCAGTGCTTTCCCCCGGGAGGGCTACGAGCAGTACTTC	CSAFPREGYEQYF
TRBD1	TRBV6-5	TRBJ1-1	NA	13	TGTGCCAGCAGAGACAGGGGTTTCAGTAGGGCTTTCTTT	CASRDRGFSRAFF
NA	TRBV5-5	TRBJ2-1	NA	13	TGTGCCAGCAGCACCCTGCATCACAATGAGCAGTTCTTC	CASSTLHHNEQFF
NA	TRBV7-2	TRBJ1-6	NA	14	TGTGCCAGCAGCTCGACGGGCCCAAGTTCACCCCTCCACTTT	CASSSTGPSSPLHF
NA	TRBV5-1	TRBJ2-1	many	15	TGCGCCAGCAGCTTGGGCCTAGTGGGGGTAAATGAGCAGTTCTTC	CASSLGLVGVNEQFF
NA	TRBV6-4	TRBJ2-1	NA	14	TGTGCCAGCAGTACGCTAGTGGCGGACAATGAGCAGTTCTTC	CASSTLVADNEQFF
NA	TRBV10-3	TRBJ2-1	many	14	TGTGCCATCAGCGCGGGACAATCCTACAATGAGCAGTTCTTC	CAISAGQSYNEQFF
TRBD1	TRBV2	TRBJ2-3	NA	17	TGTGCCAGCAGTGTAAACGCGGGACAGGGTGACACAGATACGCAGTATTTT	CASSVNAGQGDTDTQYF
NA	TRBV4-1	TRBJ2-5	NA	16	TGCGCCAGCAGCCAAGATCGAGGGGGGGTTCGGGAGACCCAGTACTTC	CASSQDRGGVRETQYF
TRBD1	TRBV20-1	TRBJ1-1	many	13	TGCACCGCCTCCGGGACAGATAACACTGAAGCTTTCTTT	CTASGTDNTEAFF
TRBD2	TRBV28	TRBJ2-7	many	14	TGTGCCAGCACAAGCACTAGCGGCCCTTCCGAGCAGTACTTC	CASTSTSGPSEQYF
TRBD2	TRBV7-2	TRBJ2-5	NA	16	TGTGCCAGCAGCTCAGCTCCACGGGGGGGGCAAGAGACCCAGTACTTC	CASSSAPRGGQETQYF
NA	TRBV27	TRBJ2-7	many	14	TGTGCCAGCAGTTTATTGGGCAGGGGTGACGAGCAGTACTTC	CASSLLGRGDEQYF
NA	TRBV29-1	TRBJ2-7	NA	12	TGCAGCGTTGTTCGGATCGGAGATGAGCAGTACTTC	CSVVRIGDEQYF
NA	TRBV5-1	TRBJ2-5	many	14	TGCGCCAGCAGCAGCAGCAGGGTCCAAGAGACCCAGTACTTC	CASSSSRVQETQYF
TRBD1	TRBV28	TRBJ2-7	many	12	TGTGCCAGCAAGGGGACAGCCTACGAGCAGTACTTC	CASKGTAYEQYF